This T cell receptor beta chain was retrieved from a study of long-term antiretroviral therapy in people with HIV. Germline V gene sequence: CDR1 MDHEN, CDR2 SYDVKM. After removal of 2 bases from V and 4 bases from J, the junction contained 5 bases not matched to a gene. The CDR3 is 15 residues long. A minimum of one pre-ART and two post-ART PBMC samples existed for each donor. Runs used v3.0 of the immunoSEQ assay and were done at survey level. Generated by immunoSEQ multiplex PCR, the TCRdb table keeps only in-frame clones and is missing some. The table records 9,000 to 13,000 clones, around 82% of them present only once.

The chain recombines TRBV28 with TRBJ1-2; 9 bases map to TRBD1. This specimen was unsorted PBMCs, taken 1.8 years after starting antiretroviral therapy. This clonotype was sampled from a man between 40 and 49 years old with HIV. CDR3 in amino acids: CASSLPDRGFYGYTF. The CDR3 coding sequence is TGTGCCAGCAGTTTACCCGACAGGGGGTTCTATGGCTACACCTTC.